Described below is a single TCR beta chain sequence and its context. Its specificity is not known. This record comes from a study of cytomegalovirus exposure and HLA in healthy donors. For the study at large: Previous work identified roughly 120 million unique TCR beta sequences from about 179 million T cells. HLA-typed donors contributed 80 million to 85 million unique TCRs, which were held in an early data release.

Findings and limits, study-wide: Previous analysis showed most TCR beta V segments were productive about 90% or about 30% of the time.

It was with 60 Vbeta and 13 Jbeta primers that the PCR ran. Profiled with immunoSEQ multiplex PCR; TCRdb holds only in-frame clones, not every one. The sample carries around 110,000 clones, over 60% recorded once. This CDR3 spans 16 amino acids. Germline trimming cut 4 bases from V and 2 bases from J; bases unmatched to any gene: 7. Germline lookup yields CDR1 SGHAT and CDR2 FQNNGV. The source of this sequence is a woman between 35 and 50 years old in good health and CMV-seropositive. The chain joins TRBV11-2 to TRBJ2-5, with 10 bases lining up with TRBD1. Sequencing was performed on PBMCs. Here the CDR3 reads CASSSIRDRGQETQYF. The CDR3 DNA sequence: TGTGCCAGCAGCTCGATCAGGGACAGGGGACAAGAGACCCAGTACTTC.